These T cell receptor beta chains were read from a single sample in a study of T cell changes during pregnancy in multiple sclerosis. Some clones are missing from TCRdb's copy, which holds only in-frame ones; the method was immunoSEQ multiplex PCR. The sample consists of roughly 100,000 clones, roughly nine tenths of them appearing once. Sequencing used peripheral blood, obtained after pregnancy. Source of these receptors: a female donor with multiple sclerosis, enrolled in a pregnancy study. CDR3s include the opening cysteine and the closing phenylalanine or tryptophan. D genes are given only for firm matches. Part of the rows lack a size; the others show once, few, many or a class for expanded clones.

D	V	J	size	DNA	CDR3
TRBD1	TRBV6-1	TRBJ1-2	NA	TGTGCCAGCAATACGGACAGGGAATACTATGGCTACACCTTC	CASNTDREYYGYTF
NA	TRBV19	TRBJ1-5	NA	TGTGCCAGTAGTGGGGGGAATCAGCCCCAGCATTTT	CASSGGNQPQHF
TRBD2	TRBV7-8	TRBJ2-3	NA	TGTGCCAGCAGCCCCGCGGGAGGTTATAGTGGTACAGATACGCAGTATTTT	CASSPAGGYSGTDTQYF
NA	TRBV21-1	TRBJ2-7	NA	TGTGCCAGCAGCCCTCGAGACTTC	CASSPRDF
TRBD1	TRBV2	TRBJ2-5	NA	TGTGCCAGCAAGAGCCGACAGGGTTGGCAAGAGACCCAGTACTTC	CASKSRQGWQETQYF
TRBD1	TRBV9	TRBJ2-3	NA	TGTGCCAGCAGCGCCGACGGGACAGGGGTCTGGGGGGCCACAGATACGCAGTATTTT	CASSADGTGVWGATDTQYF
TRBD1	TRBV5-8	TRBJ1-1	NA	TGTGCCAGCAGGCGAACGGGACAGGTGAACACTGAAGCTTTCTTT	CASRRTGQVNTEAFF
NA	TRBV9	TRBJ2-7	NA	TGTGCCAGCAGCGCCGCCTCGGGGGGCCAATTCTACGAGCAGTACTTC	CASSAASGGQFYEQYF
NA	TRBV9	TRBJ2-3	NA	TGTGCCAGCAGCGTGCGCAGCACAGATACGCAGTATTTT	CASSVRSTDTQYF
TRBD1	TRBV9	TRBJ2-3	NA	TGTGCCAGCAGCCCCATCTCAGGGGGAACATCCCGTTGGAACACAGATACGCAGTATTTT	CASSPISGGTSRWNTDTQYF
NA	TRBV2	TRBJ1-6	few	TGTGCCAGCACCGGGGATAAGAAATCACCCCTCCACTTT	CASTGDKKSPLHF
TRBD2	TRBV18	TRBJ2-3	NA	TGTGCCAGCTCACCACAGACTAGCGGGAGGTCCAGCACAGATACGCAGTATTTT	CASSPQTSGRSSTDTQYF
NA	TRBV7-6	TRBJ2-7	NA	TGTGCCAGCAGTCCTGGGACTTTCTCCTACGAGCAGTACTTC	CASSPGTFSYEQYF
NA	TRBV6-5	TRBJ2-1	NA	TGTGCCAGCAGGGAGGCTAGCGGGACAGGGCAGTTCTTC	CASREASGTGQFF
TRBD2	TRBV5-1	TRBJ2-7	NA	TGCGCCAGCAGCTTGGGAATAGCGGGAGACGAGCAGTACTTC	CASSLGIAGDEQYF
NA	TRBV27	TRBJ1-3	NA	TGTGCCAGCAGTTTTAACCCACATACTGGAAACACCATATATTTT	CASSFNPHTGNTIYF
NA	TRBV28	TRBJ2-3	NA	TGTGCCAGCAGCCCCAGGGTTTTTTGGGGTGAGAGAACAGATACGCAGTATTTT	CASSPRVFWGERTDTQYF
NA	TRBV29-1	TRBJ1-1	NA	TGCAGCGTTGAGGGGCAGGGGTCTGAAGCTTTCTTT	CSVEGQGSEAFF
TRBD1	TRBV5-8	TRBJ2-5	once	TGTGCCAGCAGCGAGGGACAGAGGGGTCAAGAGACCCAGTACTTC	CASSEGQRGQETQYF
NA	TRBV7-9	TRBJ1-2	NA	TGTGCCAGCAGCCCGAGCGGTCCCTATGGCTACACCTTC	CASSPSGPYGYTF
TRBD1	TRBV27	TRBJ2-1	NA	TGTGCCAGCAGTTTATGGGCAGGGGGCTACAATGAGCAGTTCTTC	CASSLWAGGYNEQFF
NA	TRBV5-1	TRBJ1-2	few	TGCGCCAGCAGCTCACCGACAGGCGACTATGGCTACACCTTC	CASSSPTGDYGYTF
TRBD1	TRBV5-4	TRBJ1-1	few	TGTGCCAGCAGCTTGGACAGGGGACCTGAAGCTTTCTTT	CASSLDRGPEAFF
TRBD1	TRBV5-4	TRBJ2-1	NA	TGTGCCAGCAGCATAGACCAGGGGGCTTATGAGCAGTTCTTC	CASSIDQGAYEQFF
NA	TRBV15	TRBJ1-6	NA	TGTGCCACCAGCAGAGGACAGAGTTATAATTCACCCCTCCACTTT	CATSRGQSYNSPLHF
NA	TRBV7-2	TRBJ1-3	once	TGTGCCAGCAGCCTGGGACTGAACTCTGGAAACACCATATATTTT	CASSLGLNSGNTIYF
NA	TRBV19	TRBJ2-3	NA	TGTGCCAGTAGCCGAATAGCGCTACGCCTCGGCGATACGCAGTATTTT	CASSRIALRLGDTQYF
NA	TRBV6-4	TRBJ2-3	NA	TGTGCCAGCAGTGACTGGGCTAGCCTAGATGCAGATACGCAGTATTTT	CASSDWASLDADTQYF
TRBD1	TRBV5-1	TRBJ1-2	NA	TGCGCCAGCAGCTTGGCCTCCGGGACAGATCCCTCTGGCTACACCTTC	CASSLASGTDPSGYTF
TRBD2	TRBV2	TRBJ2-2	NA	TGTGCCAGCATCCCCCCGGGACTAGCGGGAACCGGGGAGCTGTTTTTT	CASIPPGLAGTGELFF
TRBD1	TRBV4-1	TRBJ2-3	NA	TGCGCCAGCACCTCACCGGGACAGAGCACAGATACGCAGTATTTT	CASTSPGQSTDTQYF
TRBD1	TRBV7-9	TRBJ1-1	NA	TGTGCCAGCAGCCCAACAGGGGCGGCTGAAGCTTTCTTT	CASSPTGAAEAFF
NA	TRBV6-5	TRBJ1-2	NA	TGTGCCAGTAGACAGGAACATGGCTACACCTTC	CASRQEHGYTF
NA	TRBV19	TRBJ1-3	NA	TGTGCCAGTAGTAATTTCCGGGACATGGATTTT	CASSNFRDMDF
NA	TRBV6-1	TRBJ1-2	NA	TGTGCCAGCAGTGAAACAGGGTCCGTCGGCTACACCTTC	CASSETGSVGYTF
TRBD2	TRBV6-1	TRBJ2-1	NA	TGTGCCAGCAGTGAAGTAGCGGGAGGAGATGATGAGCAGTTCTTC	CASSEVAGGDDEQFF
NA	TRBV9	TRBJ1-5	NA	TGTGCCAGCAGCGCCGACAGCGAACAGCCCCAGCATTTT	CASSADSEQPQHF